These 15 T cell receptor beta chains were sequenced from one sample in a study of PD-1 blockade in classical Hodgkin lymphoma. Described time point: cycle 4 day 1 (C4D1), after less than 7 weeks of nivolumab. Every patient experienced relapse after autologous stem cell transplantation, and brentuximab vedotin exposure varied. Data came from immunoSEQ multiplex PCR; TCRdb stores just in-frame clones and leaves some out. The data contain 20,000 to 25,000 clones, roughly three quarters of them singletons. The specimen comprised peripheral blood mononuclear cells (PBMCs), sampled before the fourth cycle of nivolumab. These receptors all stem from a human donor with classical Hodgkin lymphoma.

This clone was counted only a few times. The chain links TRBV19 to TRBJ1-2, with 8 bases matching TRBD1. Trimming removed 3 bases from V and 1 base from J; junction bases left unmatched: 4. The V gene's germline CDR1 is LNHDA and CDR2 SQIVND (reference sequence). This CDR3 is built from 15 residues. CDR3 DNA: TGTGCCAGTAGTATCTCGGGACAGGTTAACTATGGCTACACCTTC. Translated: CASSISGQVNYGYTF.

In its sample, this clone was seen a few times. V usage is TRBV6-4 and J usage is TRBJ1-1, with unresolved D. This CDR3 is built from 13 residues. Trimming cost V 4 bases and J 0 bases, with 6 bases left between them. Germline V gene data show CDR1 as MRHNA and CDR2 as SNTAGT. CDR3 DNA sequence: TGTGCCAGCAGTGTTAACGTGAACACTGAAGCTTTCTTT. Translated: CASSVNVNTEAFF.

J is TRBJ1-2 and V is TRBV6-5, with TRBD1 matching over 9 bases. Trimming at V came to 5 bases and at J to 4 bases, leaving 5 bases not matched to a gene. Germline V gene lookup returns CDR1 MNHEY and CDR2 SVGAGI. This CDR3 region has 14 residues. The CDR3 spells CASSPGQGTYGYTF. The CDR3 DNA follows: TGTGCCAGCAGTCCAGGACAGGGGACCTATGGCTACACCTTC.

This clone was seen only a few times. The chain carries TRBV10-3 and TRBJ1-1; 9 bases match TRBD1. Germline lookup yields CDR1 ENHRY and CDR2 SYGVKD. The CDR3 is 16 residues long. With 4 bases clipped from V and 4 bases from J, the junction kept 10 bases outside the gene matches. For the CDR3, the DNA is TGTGCCATCAGTGGCGGGACAGGGAGCGGTCGCACTGAAGCTTTCTTT. Residues: CAISGGTGSGRTEAFF.

V and J are TRBV5-8 and TRBJ2-1; D ambiguous. Trimming took off 3 bases at V and 6 bases at J, with 7 bases between the two ends. Germline assignment: CDR1 SGHTS and CDR2 YDEGEE. The CDR3 consists of 12 residues. Here the CDR3 reads CASSWSPNEQFF. The CDR3 nucleotides read TGTGCCAGCAGCTGGTCCCCCAATGAGCAGTTCTTC.

This clone has more than one count but fewer than ten. The CDR3 spells CASSLAGTGYEQYF. CDR3 sequence (DNA): TGCGCCAGCAGCTTGGCCGGGACAGGCTACGAGCAGTACTTC. The rearrangement joins TRBV5-1 to TRBJ2-7, with TRBD1 matching 8 bases. This CDR3 comprises 14 residues. The V gene end was trimmed by 0 bases and the J gene end by 3 bases; junction bases not matched to a gene: 2. The germline V gene has CDR1 SGHRS and CDR2 YFSETQ.

This clone was recorded once. This chain uses TRBV2 with TRBJ2-3; D gene uncertain. V was trimmed by 2 bases and J by 3 bases, leaving 6 bases between them. The CDR3 sequence is 13 residues long. CDR1 is SNHLY and CDR2 is FYNNEI in the germline V gene. The CDR3 loop is CASSEMRTDTQYF. The DNA for the CDR3 is TGTGCCAGCAGTGAAATGAGGACAGATACGCAGTATTTT.

The V call is TRBV11-3, the J call TRBJ1-4; D may be TRBD1 (5 bases). From germline, CDR1 is SGHNT and CDR2 YENEEA. The V end lost 0 bases, the J end lost 0 bases, and 17 bases lay between the germline ends. There are 19 residues in the CDR3. The CDR3 loop reads CASSLDWALGGATNEKLFF. The CDR3 bases are TGTGCCAGCAGCTTAGATTGGGCCCTCGGAGGGGCAACTAATGAAAAACTGTTTTTT.

The chain recombines TRBV30 with TRBJ2-7; no clear D gene. This CDR3 is 18 amino acids long. Trimming removed 3 bases from V and 0 bases from J, with 24 bases in between. CDR1 is GTSNPN and CDR2 is SVGIG in the germline V gene (reference sequence). The CDR3 protein is CAWSTLGIRRLSSYEQYF. CDR3 DNA: TGTGCCTGGAGCACCCTTGGCATCCGAAGGCTTAGCTCCTACGAGCAGTACTTC. Full variable domain (remainder filled in from reference TRBV30 and TRBJ2-7): SQTIHQWPATLVQPVGSPLSLECTVEGTSNPNLYWYRQAAGRGLQLLFYSVGIGQISSEVPQNLSASRPQDRQFILSSKKLLLSDSGFYLCAWSTLGIRRLSSYEQYFGPGTRLTVT.

This clone was detected only a few times. The J gene is TRBJ2-7, the V gene TRBV18; a weak D match, TRBD2 (6 bases). The V gene lost 3 bases and the J gene lost 0 bases, with 12 bases spanning the gap. Germline V gives CDR1 KGHSH, CDR2 LQKENI. The CDR3 is made up of 15 amino acids. CDR3 DNA: TGTGCCAGCTCACCTGGGGGGACGGCCTCCTACGAGCAGTACTTC. Its protein product is CASSPGGTASYEQYF. Drawing the rest from reference TRBV18 and TRBJ2-7, the complete variable domain is NAGVMQNPRHLVRRRGQEARLRCSPMKGHSHVYWYRQLPEEGLKFMVYLQKENIIDESGMPKERFSAEFPKEGPSILRIQQVVRGDSAAYFCASSPGGTASYEQYFGPGTRLTVT.

This clone occurred a few times. The genes are TRBV5-4 and TRBJ1-4, with 7 bases identical to TRBD1. The germline gives CDR1 SGHNT, CDR2 YYREEE (reference sequence). J gave up 7 bases and V 2 bases, and 8 bases lay outside the gene matches. The CDR3 length is 15 residues. In DNA form, the CDR3 reads TGTGCCAGCAGCTTTAAACGACAGGGTAGTGAAAAACTGTTTTTT. Protein: CASSFKRQGSEKLFF.

This clone has a single count. This chain connects TRBV7-2 to TRBJ1-2; no reliable D call. From germline, CDR1 is SGHTA and CDR2 FQGNSA. This CDR3 has 15 amino acids. The V gene lost 1 base and the J gene lost 5 bases, with 14 bases spanning the gap. The DNA for the CDR3 is TGTGCCAGCAGCTTAGGATCGGCCAGAAATTATGGCTACACCTTC. Protein product: CASSLGSARNYGYTF.

The rearrangement joins TRBV10-3 to TRBJ1-4, with TRBD1 as a possible D gene (6 bases). The germline V and J ends were trimmed by 10 bases and 2 bases, with 14 bases remaining between them. Germline loops: CDR1 ENHRY, CDR2 SYGVKD. The CDR3 is made up of 14 amino acids. The CDR3 bases are TGTGCCACGGCAGGGGCGTCGACTAATGAAAAACTGTTTTTT. Its protein product is CATAGASTNEKLFF.

This sequence joins TRBV10-3 and TRBJ2-3; 10 bases map to TRBD2. V lost 6 bases to trimming and J lost 5 bases; unmatched junction nucleotides: 8. This CDR3 is built from 15 residues. Germline-derived CDR1 and CDR2 are ENHRY and SYGVKD. Here the CDR3 DNA reads TGTGCCATCAGCAGCCTAGCGGGAGCTGTAGATACGCAGTATTTT. It translates to CAISSLAGAVDTQYF.

The rearrangement joins TRBV5-1 to TRBJ2-5; 7 nucleotides align to TRBD2. This CDR3 contains 14 residues. J was trimmed by 4 bases and V by 7 bases; bases with no gene match: 10. CDR1 is SGHRS and CDR2 is YFSETQ in the germline V gene. The CDR3 spells CASAVAGVIETQYF. In nucleotides, the CDR3 is TGCGCCAGCGCCGTGGCGGGGGTAATAGAGACCCAGTACTTC.